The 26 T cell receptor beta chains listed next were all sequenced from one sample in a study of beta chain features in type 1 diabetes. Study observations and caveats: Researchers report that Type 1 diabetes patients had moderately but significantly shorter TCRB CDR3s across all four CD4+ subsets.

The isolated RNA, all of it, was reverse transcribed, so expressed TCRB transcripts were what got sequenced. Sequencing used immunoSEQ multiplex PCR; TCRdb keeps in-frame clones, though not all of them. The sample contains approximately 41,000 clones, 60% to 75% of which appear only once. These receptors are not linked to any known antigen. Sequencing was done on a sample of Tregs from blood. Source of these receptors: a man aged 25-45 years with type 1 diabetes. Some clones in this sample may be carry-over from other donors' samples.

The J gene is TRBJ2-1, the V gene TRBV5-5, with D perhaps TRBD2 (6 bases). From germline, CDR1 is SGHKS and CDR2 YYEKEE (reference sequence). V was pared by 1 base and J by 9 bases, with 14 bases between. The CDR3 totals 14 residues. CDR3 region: CASSLKLAGGEQFF. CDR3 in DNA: TGTGCCAGCAGCTTGAAACTAGCTGGCGGTGAGCAGTTCTTC.

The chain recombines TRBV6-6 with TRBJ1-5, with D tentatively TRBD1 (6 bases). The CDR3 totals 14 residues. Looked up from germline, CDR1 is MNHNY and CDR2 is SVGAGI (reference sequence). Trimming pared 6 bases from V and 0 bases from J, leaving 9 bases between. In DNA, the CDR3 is TGTGCCAGCAGAACAGGGTATAGCAATCAGCCCCAGCATTTT. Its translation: CASRTGYSNQPQHF.

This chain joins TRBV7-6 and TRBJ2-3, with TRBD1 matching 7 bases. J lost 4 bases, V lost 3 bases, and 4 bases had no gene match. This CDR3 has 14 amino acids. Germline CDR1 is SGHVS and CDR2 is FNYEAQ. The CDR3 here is CASSFTGTADTQYF. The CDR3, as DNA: TGTGCCAGCAGCTTTACCGGGACAGCAGATACGCAGTATTTT.

The CDR3 DNA sequence: TGTGCCAGCAGCGTGGGGGGACAGCTGAACACTGAAGCTTTCTTT. This gives the protein CASSVGGQLNTEAFF. The J gene is TRBJ1-1, the V gene TRBV5-4; 7 nucleotides align to TRBD1. The CDR3 runs to 15 residues. V lost 4 bases, J lost 0 bases, and 6 bases stayed unmatched. CDR1 and CDR2 (germline): SGHNT, YYREEE (reference sequence).

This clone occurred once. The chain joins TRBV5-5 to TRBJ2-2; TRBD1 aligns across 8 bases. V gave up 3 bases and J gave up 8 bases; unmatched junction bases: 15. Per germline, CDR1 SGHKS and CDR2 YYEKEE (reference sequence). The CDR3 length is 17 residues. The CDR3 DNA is TGTGCCAGCAGCTACCGCCCAGGGGGCCTACTTCTTGGGGAGCTGTTTTTT. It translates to CASSYRPGGLLLGELFF.

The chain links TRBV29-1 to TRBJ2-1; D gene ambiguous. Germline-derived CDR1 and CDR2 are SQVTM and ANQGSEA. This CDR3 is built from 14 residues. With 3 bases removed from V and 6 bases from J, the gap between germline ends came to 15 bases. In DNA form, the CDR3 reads TGCAGCGTTGATGTCGGTAGACTGAGCAATGAGCAGTTCTTC. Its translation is CSVDVGRLSNEQFF.

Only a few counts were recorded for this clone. Here the CDR3 DNA reads TGTGCCAGCAGCCAAGATCGAGGCAGCAATGAGCAGTTCTTC. Amino acid sequence: CASSQDRGSNEQFF. The genes are TRBV4-2 and TRBJ2-1; D uncertain. From germline, CDR1 is LGHNA and CDR2 YNFKEQ. The CDR3 totals 14 residues. The V end lost 0 bases, the J end lost 6 bases, and 9 bases lay between the germline ends.

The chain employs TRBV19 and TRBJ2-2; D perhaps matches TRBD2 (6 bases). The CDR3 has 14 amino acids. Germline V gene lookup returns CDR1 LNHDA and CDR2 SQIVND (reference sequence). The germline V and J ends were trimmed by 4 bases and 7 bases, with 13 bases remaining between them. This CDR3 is CASSRGGSGGELFF. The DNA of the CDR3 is TGTGCCAGTAGTAGGGGAGGAAGCGGCGGGGAGCTGTTTTTT.

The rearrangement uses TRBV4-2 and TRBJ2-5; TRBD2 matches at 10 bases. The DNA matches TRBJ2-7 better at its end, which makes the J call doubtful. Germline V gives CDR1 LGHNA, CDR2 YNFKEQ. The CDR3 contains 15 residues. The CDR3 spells CASSQATSGAYEQYF. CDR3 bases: TGTGCCAGCAGCCAAGCAACTAGCGGGGCCTACGAGCAGTACTTC.

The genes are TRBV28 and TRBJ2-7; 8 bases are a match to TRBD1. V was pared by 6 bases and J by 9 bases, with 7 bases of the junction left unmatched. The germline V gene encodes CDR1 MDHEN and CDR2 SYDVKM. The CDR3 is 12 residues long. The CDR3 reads CASSPDRGVQYF. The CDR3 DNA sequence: TGTGCCAGCAGCCCCGACAGGGGCGTGCAGTACTTC. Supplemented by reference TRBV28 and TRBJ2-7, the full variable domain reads DVKVTQSSRYLVKRTGEKVFLECVQDMDHENMFWYRQDPGLGLRLIYFSYDVKMKEKGDIPEGYSVSREKKERFSLILESASTNQTSMYLCASSPDRGVQYFGPGTRLTVT.

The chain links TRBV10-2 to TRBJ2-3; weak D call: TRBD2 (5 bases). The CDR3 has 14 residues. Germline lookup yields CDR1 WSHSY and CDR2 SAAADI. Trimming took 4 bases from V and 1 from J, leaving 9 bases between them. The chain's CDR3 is CASSGGSRTDTQYF. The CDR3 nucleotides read TGCGCCAGCAGTGGAGGGAGCCGCACAGATACGCAGTATTTT.

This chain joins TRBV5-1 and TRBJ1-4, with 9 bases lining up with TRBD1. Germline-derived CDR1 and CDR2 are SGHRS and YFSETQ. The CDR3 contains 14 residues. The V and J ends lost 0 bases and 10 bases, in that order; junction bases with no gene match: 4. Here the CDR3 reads CASSLEQGAGKLFF. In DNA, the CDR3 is TGCGCCAGCAGCTTGGAACAGGGGGCAGGAAAACTGTTTTTT. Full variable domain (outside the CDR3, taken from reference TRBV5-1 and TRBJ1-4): KAGVTQTPRYLIKTRGQQVTLSCSPISGHRSVSWYQQTPGQGLQFLFEYFSETQRNKGNFPGRFSGRQFSNSRSEMNVSTLELGDSALYLCASSLEQGAGKLFFGSGTQLSVL.

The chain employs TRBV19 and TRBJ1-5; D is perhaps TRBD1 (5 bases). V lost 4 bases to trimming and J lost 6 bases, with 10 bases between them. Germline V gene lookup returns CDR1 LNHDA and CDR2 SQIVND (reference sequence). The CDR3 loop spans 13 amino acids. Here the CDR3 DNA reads TGTGCCAGTAGTAAGGGGCCGGCTCAGCCCCAGCATTTT. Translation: CASSKGPAQPQHF.

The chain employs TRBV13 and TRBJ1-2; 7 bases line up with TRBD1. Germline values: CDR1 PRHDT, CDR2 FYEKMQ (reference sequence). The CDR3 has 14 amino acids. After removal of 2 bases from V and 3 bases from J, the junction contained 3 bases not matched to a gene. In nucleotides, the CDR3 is TGTGCCAGCAGCTTAAGGGGGCTCCACTATGGCTACACCTTC. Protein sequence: CASSLRGLHYGYTF. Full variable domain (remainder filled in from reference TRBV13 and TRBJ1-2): AAGVIQSPRHLIKEKRETATLKCYPIPRHDTVYWYQQGPGQDPQFLISFYEKMQSDKGSIPDRFSAQQFSDYHSELNMSSLELGDSALYFCASSLRGLHYGYTFGSGTRLTVV.

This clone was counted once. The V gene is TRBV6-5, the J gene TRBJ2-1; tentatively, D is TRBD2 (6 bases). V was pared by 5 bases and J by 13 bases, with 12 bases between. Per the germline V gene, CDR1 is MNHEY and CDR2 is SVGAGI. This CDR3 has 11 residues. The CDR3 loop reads CASSGPGVQFF. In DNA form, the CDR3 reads TGTGCCAGCAGTGGGCCGGGGGTTCAGTTCTTC.

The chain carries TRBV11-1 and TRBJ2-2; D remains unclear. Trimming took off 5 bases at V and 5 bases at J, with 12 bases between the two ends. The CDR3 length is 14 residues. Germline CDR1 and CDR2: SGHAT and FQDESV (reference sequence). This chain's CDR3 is CASSRDLGTGELFF. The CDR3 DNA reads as TGTGCCAGCAGCCGAGATCTTGGTACCGGGGAGCTGTTTTTT.

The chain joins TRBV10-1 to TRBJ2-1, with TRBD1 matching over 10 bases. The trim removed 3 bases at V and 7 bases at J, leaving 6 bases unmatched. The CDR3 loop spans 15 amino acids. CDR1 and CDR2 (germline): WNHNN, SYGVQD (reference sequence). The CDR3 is CASSDPGQGRNEQFF. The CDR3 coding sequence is TGCGCCAGCAGTGATCCGGGACAGGGGCGGAATGAGCAGTTCTTC.

CDR3: CATSSSEEGAWETQYF. In nucleotides, the CDR3 is TGTGCCACCAGCAGCTCTGAGGAGGGCGCCTGGGAGACCCAGTACTTC. This chain joins TRBV15 and TRBJ2-5, with D perhaps TRBD2 (6 bases). In germline, CDR1 is LNHNV, CDR2 YYDKDF (reference sequence). V was shortened by 3 bases and J by 5 bases, with 19 bases between the two germline ends. The CDR3 is made up of 16 amino acids. Based on the CDR3 plus reference TRBV15 and TRBJ2-5, the full variable domain is DAMVIQNPRYQVTQFGKPVTLSCSQTLNHNVMYWYQQKSSQAPKLLFHYYDKDFNNEADTPDNFQSRRPNTSFCFLDIRSPGLGDTAMYLCATSSSEEGAWETQYFGPGTRLLVL.

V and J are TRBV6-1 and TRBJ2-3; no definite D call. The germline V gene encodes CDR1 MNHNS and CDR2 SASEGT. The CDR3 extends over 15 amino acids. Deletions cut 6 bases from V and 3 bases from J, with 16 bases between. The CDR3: CASRRLVGYTDTQYF. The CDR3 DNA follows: TGTGCCAGCAGGCGACTTGTGGGTTATACAGATACGCAGTATTTT.

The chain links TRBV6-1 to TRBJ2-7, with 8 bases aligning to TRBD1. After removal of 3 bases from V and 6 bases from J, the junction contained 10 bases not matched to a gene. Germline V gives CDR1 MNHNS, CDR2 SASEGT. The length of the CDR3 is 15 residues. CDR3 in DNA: TGTGCCAGCAGTGAGATGGGACCAGGGGGCTGCGAGCAGTACTTC. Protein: CASSEMGPGGCEQYF.

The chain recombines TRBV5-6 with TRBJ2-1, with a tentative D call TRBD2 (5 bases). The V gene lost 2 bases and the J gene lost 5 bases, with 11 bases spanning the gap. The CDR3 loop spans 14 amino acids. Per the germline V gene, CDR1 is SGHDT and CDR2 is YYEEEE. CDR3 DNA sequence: TGTGCCAGCAGCTTCTTCCCGAGGGACAATGAGCAGTTCTTC. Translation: CASSFFPRDNEQFF.

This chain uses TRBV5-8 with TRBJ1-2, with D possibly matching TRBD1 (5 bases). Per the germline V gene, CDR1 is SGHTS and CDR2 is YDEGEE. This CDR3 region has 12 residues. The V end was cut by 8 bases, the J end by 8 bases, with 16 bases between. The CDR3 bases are TGTGCCAGTGGGGCCCACTTTAGGGGCTACACCTTC. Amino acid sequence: CASGAHFRGYTF.

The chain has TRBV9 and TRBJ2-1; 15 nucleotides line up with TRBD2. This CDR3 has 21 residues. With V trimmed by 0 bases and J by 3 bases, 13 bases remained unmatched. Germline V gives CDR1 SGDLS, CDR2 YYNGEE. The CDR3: CASSVAAVSGLAGGNYNEQFF. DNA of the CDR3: TGTGCCAGCAGCGTAGCGGCGGTGTCGGGACTAGCGGGGGGAAACTACAATGAGCAGTTCTTC.

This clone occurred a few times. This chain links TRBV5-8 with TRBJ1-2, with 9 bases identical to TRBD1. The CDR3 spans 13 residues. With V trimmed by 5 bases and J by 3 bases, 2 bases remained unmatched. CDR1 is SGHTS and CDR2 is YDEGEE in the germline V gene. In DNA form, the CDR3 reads TGTGCCAGCAGGAGGGACAGGGACTATGGCTACACCTTC. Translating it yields CASRRDRDYGYTF.

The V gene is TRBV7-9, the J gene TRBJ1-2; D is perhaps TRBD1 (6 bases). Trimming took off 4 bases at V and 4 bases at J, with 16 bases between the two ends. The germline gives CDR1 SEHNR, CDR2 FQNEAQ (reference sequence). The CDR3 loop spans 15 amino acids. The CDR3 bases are TGTGCCAGCAGCTCGAGTCGGGACATAACCTATGGCTACACCTTC. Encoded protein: CASSSSRDITYGYTF.

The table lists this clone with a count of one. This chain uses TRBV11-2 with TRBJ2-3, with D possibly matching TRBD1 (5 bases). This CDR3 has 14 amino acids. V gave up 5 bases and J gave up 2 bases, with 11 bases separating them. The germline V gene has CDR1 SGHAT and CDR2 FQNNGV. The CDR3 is CASSGATSTDTQYF. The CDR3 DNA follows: TGTGCCAGCAGCGGGGCAACTTCCACAGATACGCAGTATTTT.